The sequence of this T cell receptor (beta chain) was determined in a study of cytomegalovirus exposure and HLA in healthy donors. Study-level results: Researchers catalogued 150 or so TCR beta chains as cytomegalovirus-associated. The classifier, whose performance was assessed in both the original and validation cohorts, reportedly diagnosed cytomegalovirus status with high specificity and sensitivity. The likely origin of a cluster of highly shared sequence variants was a sequencing artifact.

About this clone: What it binds is unknown.

V was shortened by 4 bases and J by 5 bases, with 17 bases between the two germline ends. This CDR3 has 15 amino acids. Per the germline V gene, CDR1 is SGHTA and CDR2 is FQGNSA. PCR employed 60 Vbeta and 13 Jbeta primers. Produced via immunoSEQ multiplex PCR; TCRdb's table is partial and in-frame only. In the table there are 150,000 to 200,000 clones, around 76% of which are singletons. The receptor comes from a woman aged 30 to 39 in good health and CMV-seropositive. Sequenced sample: PBMCs. The chain has TRBV7-2 and TRBJ2-5, with D possibly TRBD1 on 6 matching bases. The CDR3 sequence: CASSSGQSLRETQYF. As DNA, the CDR3 is TGTGCCAGCAGCTCAGGACAGTCGTTGCGGGAGACCCAGTACTTC.